Each of the 11 T cell receptor beta chains below was sequenced from the same sample in a study of CD8+ T cells in alopecia areata. Treatment defined: oral pan-JAK inhibitor, 5-10 mg twice daily. Following RNA extraction, reverse transcription yielded cDNA that acted as the sequencing template. Sequenced by immunoSEQ multiplex PCR; TCRdb stores in-frame clones only, minus some. The repertoire consists of around 300,000 clones, with 60% occurring once and the leading ten covering 0.75% to 0.95%. Source: CD4+ T cells sorted from blood, taken around week 53, from a patient treated with tofacitinib. Source of these receptors: a human donor with alopecia areata.

V and J are TRBV6-5 and TRBJ1-2; D uncertain. Trimming shortened V by 5 bases and J by 0 bases, and 10 bases separated the two germline ends. The CDR3 spans 14 residues. Germline lookup yields CDR1 MNHEY and CDR2 SVGAGI. CDR3 sequence reads: CASSKAGTNYGYTF. The CDR3 bases are TGTGCCAGCAGTAAGGCAGGAACTAACTATGGCTACACCTTC.

This rearrangement joins TRBV6-1 to TRBJ1-1; D call uncertain. Germline CDR1 MNHNS, CDR2 SASEGT. Between the trimmed V and J ends, which lost 4 bases and 1 base, there was a span of 7 bases. CDR3 length equals 13 residues. As DNA, the CDR3 is TGTGCCAGCAGTGTCTTGGGGAACACTGAAGCTTTCTTT. Protein product: CASSVLGNTEAFF.

This chain joins TRBV29-1 and TRBJ2-7; D not certain. The V gene lost 0 bases and the J gene lost 6 bases, with 12 bases spanning the gap. The CDR3 is made up of 13 amino acids. The germline gives CDR1 SQVTM, CDR2 ANQGSEA. The CDR3 region is CSVEDHLGGEQYF. CDR3 nucleotides: TGCAGCGTTGAAGACCACCTGGGTGGCGAGCAGTACTTC.

The rearrangement joins TRBV29-1 to TRBJ1-1; unclear D gene. CDR1 and CDR2 from the germline V gene are SQVTM and ANQGSEA. Trimming left V 7 bases short and J 3 bases short, with 12 bases between. This CDR3 is built from 12 residues. In DNA form, the CDR3 reads TGCAGCGCCTATCCTTTGGACACTGAAGCTTTCTTT. Its protein is CSAYPLDTEAFF.

The V gene is TRBV7-2, the J gene TRBJ2-2; 8 bases line up with TRBD1. Germline CDR1 SGHTA, CDR2 FQGNSA. With V trimmed by 5 bases and J by 2 bases, 7 bases remained unmatched. This CDR3 has 16 amino acids. CDR3 protein: CASSPRTGKNTGELFF. CDR3 DNA: TGTGCCAGCAGCCCCCGGACAGGGAAAAACACCGGGGAGCTGTTTTTT.

The chain has TRBV11-2 and TRBJ1-2; 12 bases are shared with TRBD1. V trimming: 4 bases; J trimming: 5 bases; junction bases outside the gene matches: 2. CDR1 is SGHAT and CDR2 is FQNNGV in the germline V gene. CDR3 length: 14 residues. CDR3 coding DNA: TGTGCCAGCAGCTGGGACAGGGGGCAGTATGGCTACACCTTC. Encoded protein: CASSWDRGQYGYTF.

The rearrangement links TRBV5-6 to TRBJ2-1, with TRBD1 matching over 8 bases. The CDR3 sequence is 15 residues long. Germline V gives CDR1 SGHDT, CDR2 YYEEEE. V gave up 7 bases and J gave up 5 bases; unmatched junction bases: 11. DNA of the CDR3: TGTGCCAGCGGGCGACAGGGGCCCTATAACAATGAGCAGTTCTTC. This codes for CASGRQGPYNNEQFF.

In the case of this clone: In the same sample, other DNA sequences code for this CDR3. V and J are TRBV29-1 and TRBJ2-5; D call uncertain. Germline V lookup: CDR1 SQVTM, CDR2 ANQGSEA. CDR3 size: 12 residues. V lost 4 bases to trimming and J lost 3 bases, with 9 bases between them. The DNA for the CDR3 is TGCAGCGTTGGGGCCTGGGAAGAGACCCAGTACTTC. This translates into CSVGAWEETQYF.

The chain recombines TRBV6-5 with TRBJ1-6; D is possibly TRBD1 (5 bases). The length of the CDR3 is 15 residues. Trimming pared 11 bases from V and 2 bases from J, leaving 16 bases between. Germline V lookup: CDR1 MNHEY, CDR2 SVGAGI. DNA of the CDR3: TGTGCCGCCCGGGGGGGACGCACCTATAATTCACCCCTCCACTTT. The encoded protein is CAARGGRTYNSPLHF.

This clone has only a few counts. The CDR3 DNA sequence: TGTGCCGGAAAGGGAGGGAAAGAGAACACTGAAGCTTTCTTT. This sequence encodes CAGKGGKENTEAFF. The chain carries TRBV28 and TRBJ1-1; D not resolved. Germline CDR1 and CDR2: MDHEN and SYDVKM. The CDR3 covers 14 residues. The V end lost 11 bases, the J end lost 1 base, and 17 bases lay between the germline ends.

This clone was picked up a small number of times. V gene TRBV9 combines with J gene TRBJ2-7; D may match TRBD1 or TRBD2 (5 bases each). The CDR3 loop spans 15 amino acids. Between the trimmed V and J ends, which lost 5 bases and 2 bases, there was a span of 17 bases. The germline V gene has CDR1 SGDLS and CDR2 YYNGEE. CDR3 protein: CASSPIRDGAYEQYF. In DNA, the CDR3 is TGTGCCAGCAGTCCCATTCGGGACGGCGCCTACGAGCAGTACTTC.